The rows below give T cell receptor beta chains drawn from one sample of a study of PD-L1 blockade in urothelial cancer. Assay: immunoSEQ multiplex PCR; the TCRdb copy retains only in-frame clones and omits some. The data contain 25,000 to 35,000 clones, approximately 86% of them singletons. Sample: PBMCs, taken around atezolizumab (anti-PD-L1) treatment. These receptors were obtained from a man aged 50-60 years with urothelial cancer. Each CDR3 is given with its conserved first and last residue. Fields, in order: clone size, D gene, V gene, J gene, CDR3 length, CDR3 DNA, CDR3 protein. A D gene is named only where the DNA matches it firmly. Not all rows give a size; the values are once, few, many and, for expanded clones, a class.

>-|-|TRBV7-9|TRBJ1-1|13
TGTGCCAGCAGCCTTCGACGGGACACTGAAGCTTTCTTT
CASSLRRDTEAFF
>-|TRBD1|TRBV30|TRBJ2-4|11
TGTGCCAGACAGGGGGAAAACATTCAGTACTTC
CARQGENIQYF
>-|TRBD1|TRBV27|TRBJ2-7|13
TGTGCCAGCAGTCTGACAGGGGGCTACGAGCAGTACTTC
CASSLTGGYEQYF
>-|TRBD1|TRBV2|TRBJ1-2|13
TGTGCCAGCTCCGGGACAGGGACCTATGGCTACACCTTC
CASSGTGTYGYTF
>-|-|TRBV27|TRBJ1-4|13
TGTGCCAGCAGGCGAGCAACTAATGAAAAACTGTTTTTT
CASRRATNEKLFF
>-|TRBD2|TRBV11-3|TRBJ2-1|17
TGTGCCAGCAGCCCCGGACAGATAGCGGGAGGTAACAATGAGCAGTTCTTC
CASSPGQIAGGNNEQFF
>-|-|TRBV6-1|TRBJ2-1|15
TGTGCCAGCAGTGAACGGGATAGCTCCTACAATGAGCAGTTCTTC
CASSERDSSYNEQFF
>-|-|TRBV6-5|TRBJ1-6|15
TGTGCCAGCAGTTACTTTGGGGGGGGGAATTCACCCCTCCACTTT
CASSYFGGGNSPLHF
>-|-|TRBV7-9|TRBJ2-7|13
TGTGCCAGCAGCCCCATGGGAGCGTACGAGCAGTACTTC
CASSPMGAYEQYF
>-|-|TRBV29-1|TRBJ2-3|12
TGCAGCGTTGTCATCAGCACAGATACGCAGTATTTT
CSVVISTDTQYF
>-|TRBD1|TRBV5-1|TRBJ2-1|14
TGCGCCAGCAGCTTACAGGGGACGAGAAATGAGCAGTTCTTC
CASSLQGTRNEQFF
>-|TRBD1|TRBV6-1|TRBJ1-2|17
TGTGCCAGCAGTGAACCCCGGCACCCAACAGGGGTAGGAGGCTACACCTTC
CASSEPRHPTGVGGYTF
>few|TRBD1|TRBV29-1|TRBJ2-5|12
TGCAGCGTTGGGACAGGGTGGGAGACCCAGTACTTC
CSVGTGWETQYF
>-|TRBD2|TRBV4-1|TRBJ2-3|16
TGCGCCAGCAGCCGAGCACTAGCGGGAGTTGTATATACGCAGTATTTT
CASSRALAGVVYTQYF
>-|TRBD2|TRBV5-6|TRBJ2-7|16
TGTGCCAGCAGCAAGGGGAGCGGGAGGGTTTCCTACGAGCAGTACTTC
CASSKGSGRVSYEQYF
>-|-|TRBV10-2|TRBJ2-2|13
TGCGCCAGCAGTCCACCGGAGGCCGGGGAGCTGTTTTTT
CASSPPEAGELFF
>-|-|TRBV27|TRBJ1-2|14
TGTGCCAGCAGATCCTCGGGGGGGAGGGGTGGCTACACCTTC
CASRSSGGRGGYTF
>-|TRBD1|TRBV6-5|TRBJ2-2|15
TGTGCCACCAGCCCCCAGGGGGCGGGTACCGGGGAGCTGTTTTTT
CATSPQGAGTGELFF
>few|-|TRBV12-5|TRBJ1-3|17
TGTGCTAGTGGTTTGCCTCGGGACACAGACTCTGGAAACACCATATATTTT
CASGLPRDTDSGNTIYF
>-|-|TRBV4-3|TRBJ2-7|13
TGCGCCAGCAGCCAAGATCGGGGGTACGAGCAGTACTTC
CASSQDRGYEQYF
>-|-|TRBV28|TRBJ1-1|15
TGTGCCAGCAGTTTAAAAGCTCGGAGAAACACTGAAGCTTTCTTT
CASSLKARRNTEAFF
>-|TRBD2|TRBV15|TRBJ2-1|13
TGTGCCACCAGCCGCGGGACTACCAATGAGCAGTTCTTC
CATSRGTTNEQFF
>-|-|TRBV5-4|TRBJ1-2|17
TGTGCCAGCAGCTTGGTCGCCAGGGCCTTGCTACACTATGGCTACACCTTC
CASSLVARALLHYGYTF
>once|TRBD1|TRBV7-9|TRBJ2-7|15
TGTGCCAGCAGCTCGATGGACAGGGGAGCCTACGAGCAGTACTTC
CASSSMDRGAYEQYF
>-|TRBD1|TRBV2|TRBJ1-1|14
TGTGCCAGCAGGGGCCCAGGGGGGAACACTGAAGCTTTCTTT
CASRGPGGNTEAFF
>-|-|TRBV5-6|TRBJ1-3|17
TGTGCCAGCAACATTGGCGGGGGTCGCCCCTCTGGAAACACCATATATTTT
CASNIGGGRPSGNTIYF
>-|-|TRBV5-6|TRBJ1-5|15
TGTGCCAGCAGCAGGGCCGGACAGAAAAATCAGCCCCAGCATTTT
CASSRAGQKNQPQHF
>-|-|TRBV4-1|TRBJ2-7|15
TGCGCCAGCAGCCTACGGTCCCAAGCCTCCTACGAGCAGTACTTC
CASSLRSQASYEQYF
>-|TRBD2|TRBV9|TRBJ2-1|12
TGTGCCAGCAGCGTAGGGGGAGGGCCACCGTTCTTC
CASSVGGGPPFF